This TCR beta chain appears in the sequencing data of a study of blood T cells in healthy people across ages. General study results and limits: Changes seen in expanded clonotypes were possibly confounded by donor CMV status left unknown.

The CDR3 spans 13 residues. Germline V gives CDR1 SGDLS, CDR2 YYNGEE. V was pared by 0 bases and J by 6 bases, with 10 bases between. As concerns this clonotype: Its antigen remains unknown.

The second PCR ran about 6 to 11 cycles with a sample-barcoded 5' primer and J-beta primers. Every cDNA molecule bore a tag from a template-switch adaptor containing 12 random nucleotides. MiXCR, run by TCRdb on the 5' RACE reads, gives a single entry per CDR3 protein. The sample has fewer than 800,000 distinct CDR3 sequences, around 32% seen once; the top ten hold 15%. Isolation per sample recovered at least 7 million PBMCs. The TCR originated in an elderly woman in good health. The specimen was blood. The chain uses TRBV9 and TRBJ2-7; D is perhaps TRBD1 (6 bases). The CDR3 sequence: CASSVGDTAEQYF. The CDR3 DNA follows: TGTGCCAGCAGCGTAGGGGACACCGCCGAGCAGTACTTC. Full variable domain (remainder filled in from reference TRBV9 and TRBJ2-7): DSGVTQTPKHLITATGQRVTLRCSPRSGDLSVYWYQQSLDQGLQFLIQYYNGEERAKGNILERFSAQQFPDLHSELNLSSLELGDSALYFCASSVGDTAEQYFGPGTRLTVT.